This entry concerns a single T cell receptor beta chain. Only in-frame clones appear in the TCRdb table, and some are missing; sequencing was by immunoSEQ multiplex PCR. The sample lists some 60,000 clones, approximately 82% occurring once. The CDR3 is made up of 14 amino acids. Trimming pared 1 base from V and 3 bases from J, leaving 9 bases between. Germline values: CDR1 LGHNA, CDR2 YNFKEQ. This entry is derived from a study of OX40 agonist ivuxolimab in advanced cancers. As for the study in general: Earlier anti-PD-1, anti-PD-L1 or anti-CTLA-4 therapy was permitted; around 40% had received some.

Sampling of blood occurred at baseline, cycle 4 day 1, and cycle 7 day 1. The receptor was isolated from an adult with an advanced solid tumor such as melanoma, head and neck, liver or kidney cancer. The genes are TRBV4-2 and TRBJ2-5; no clear D gene. The sample consisted of CD4+ or CD8+ T cells sorted from blood, taken in a trial of the OX40 agonist ivuxolimab. The CDR3 DNA follows: TGTGCCAGCAGCCAAGGGGCTATCAAAGAGACCCAGTACTTC. This encodes CASSQGAIKETQYF.